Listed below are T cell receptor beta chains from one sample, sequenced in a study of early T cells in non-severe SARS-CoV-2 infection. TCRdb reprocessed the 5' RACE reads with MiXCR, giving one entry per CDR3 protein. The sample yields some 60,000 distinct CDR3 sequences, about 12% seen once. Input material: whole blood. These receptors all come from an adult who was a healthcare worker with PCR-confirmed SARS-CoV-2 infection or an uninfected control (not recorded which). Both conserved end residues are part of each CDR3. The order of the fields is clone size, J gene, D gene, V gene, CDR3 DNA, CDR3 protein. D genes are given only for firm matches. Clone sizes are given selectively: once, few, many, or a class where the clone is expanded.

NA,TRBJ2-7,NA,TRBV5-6,TGTGCCAGCCTTGACGAAAGTAGCGAGCAGTACTTC,CASLDESSEQYF
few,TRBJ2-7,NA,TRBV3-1,TGTGCCAGCAGCCCGCGCCCCGAAGGACGCGGAAGGCAGTACTTC,CASSPRPEGRGRQYF
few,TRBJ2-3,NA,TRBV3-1,TGTGCCAGCAGCCGTGGGCGGAGAGGGGGTCGTTTGACAGATACGCAGTATTTT,CASSRGRRGGRLTDTQYF
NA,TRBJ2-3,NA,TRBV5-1,TGCGCCAGCTCTCGTACCTTGGGGGACGGGGGCACAGATACGCAGTATTTT,CASSRTLGDGGTDTQYF
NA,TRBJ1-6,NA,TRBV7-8,TGTGCCAGCCCACCGGGACGGATGAATTCACCCCTCCACTTT,CASPPGRMNSPLHF
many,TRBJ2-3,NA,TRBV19,TGTGCCAGTAGTCGGGCGAGCACAGATACGCAGTATTTT,CASSRASTDTQYF
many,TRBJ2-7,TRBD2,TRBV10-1,TGCGCCAGCAGTTCTAGCGGGCCCCTCTCCTACGAGCAGTACTTC,CASSSSGPLSYEQYF
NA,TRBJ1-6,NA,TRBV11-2,TGTGCCAGCACTCCTGGGCTGAGCTCCTATAATTCACCCCTCCACTTT,CASTPGLSSYNSPLHF
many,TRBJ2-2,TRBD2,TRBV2,TGTGCCAGCAGTGACGGGGGGAGAAACACCGGGGAGCTGTTTTTT,CASSDGGRNTGELFF
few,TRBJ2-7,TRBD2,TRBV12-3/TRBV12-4,TGTGCCAGCAGTTCCCCCGCGGGGGGACCATCCTACGAGCAGTACTTC,CASSSPAGGPSYEQYF
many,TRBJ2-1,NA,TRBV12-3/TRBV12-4,TGTGCCAGCAGAGTAAGTGGCCCCGAGGGTCATGAGCAGTTCTTC,CASRVSGPEGHEQFF
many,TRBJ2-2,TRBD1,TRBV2,TGTGCCAGCAGTGAAGGGTTCGTGGGACAGGGGAACACCGGGGAGCTGTTTTTT,CASSEGFVGQGNTGELFF
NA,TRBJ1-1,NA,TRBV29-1,TGCAGCGTTGCCAGGGATGGAGGGAACACTGAAGCTTTCTTT,CSVARDGGNTEAFF
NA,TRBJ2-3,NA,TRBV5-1,TGCGCCAGCAGGTCTGTCGCTAGCACAGATACGCAGTATTTT,CASRSVASTDTQYF
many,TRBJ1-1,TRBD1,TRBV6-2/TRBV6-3,TGTGCCAGCAGTTGGACAGGGGGAAGCACTGAAGCTTTCTTT,CASSWTGGSTEAFF
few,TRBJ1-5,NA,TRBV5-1,TGCGCCAGCAGCCTTGACGGTGATAGCAATCAGCCCCAGCATTTT,CASSLDGDSNQPQHF
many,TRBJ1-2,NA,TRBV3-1,TGTGCCAGCAGCCCGGACCCGCCCTATGGCTACACCTTC,CASSPDPPYGYTF
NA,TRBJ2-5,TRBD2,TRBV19,TGTGCCAGTAGTATTCCCGGGACTAGCGGGAGGGCAGCGACCCAGTACTTC,CASSIPGTSGRAATQYF
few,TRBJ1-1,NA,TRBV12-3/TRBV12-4,TGTGCCAGCAAACTGGGGGGAAAGAACACTGAAGCTTTCTTT,CASKLGGKNTEAFF
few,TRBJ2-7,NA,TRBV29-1,TGCAGCGTGGCCCGCCCTGACACCCGATCCTCCTACGAGCAGTACTTC,CSVARPDTRSSYEQYF
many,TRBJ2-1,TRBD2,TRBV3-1,TGTGCCAGCAGCCCCTTCCCGAGCGGGGGGGTCTACAATGAGCAGTTCTTC,CASSPFPSGGVYNEQFF
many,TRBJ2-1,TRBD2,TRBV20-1,TGCAGTGCTACCCCCCTGATCCAGCGGGGGAACTACAATGAGCAGTTCTTC,CSATPLIQRGNYNEQFF
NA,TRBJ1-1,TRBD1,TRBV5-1,TGCGCCAGCAGCGGGACCGGGACAGGGGTCGAAGAAGCTTTCTTT,CASSGTGTGVEEAFF
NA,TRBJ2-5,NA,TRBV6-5,TGTGCCAGCAGTTACGGTTACGAGGAGGAAGAGACCCAGTACTTC,CASSYGYEEEETQYF
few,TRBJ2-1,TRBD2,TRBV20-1,TGCAGTGCTCCCCCCGCGGGGGGGGTCCATGAGCAGTTCTTC,CSAPPAGGVHEQFF
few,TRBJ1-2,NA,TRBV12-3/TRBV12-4,TGTGCCAGCAGTGCCGCCCTCGGGACGGGGGTGAGCTACACCTTC,CASSAALGTGVSYTF
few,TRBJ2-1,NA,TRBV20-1,TGCAGTGCTACCGACCCAGACCACAATGAGCAGTTCTTC,CSATDPDHNEQFF
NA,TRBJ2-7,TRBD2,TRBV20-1,TGCAGTGCGCGGCGGGAGGTAGCCTACGAGCAGTACTTC,CSARREVAYEQYF
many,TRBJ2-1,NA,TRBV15,TGTGCCACCAGCAGAGGTCGGGGAACGAATGAGCAGTTCTTC,CATSRGRGTNEQFF
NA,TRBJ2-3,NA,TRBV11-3,TGTGCCAGCAGCTCCTTTGATCGGTGGGAAAGCACAGATACGCAGTATTTT,CASSSFDRWESTDTQYF
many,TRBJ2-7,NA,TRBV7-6,TGTGCCAGCAGCTTAGCACCGGGACAAAGGAGCTCCTACGAGCAGTACTTC,CASSLAPGQRSSYEQYF
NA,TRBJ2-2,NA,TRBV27,TGTGCCAGCAGTCCCCGACTTCTGGACGGGGAGCTGTTTTTT,CASSPRLLDGELFF
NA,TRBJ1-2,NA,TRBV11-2,TGTGCCAGCAGCTTAGGGGCGGGTGGCTACACCTTC,CASSLGAGGYTF
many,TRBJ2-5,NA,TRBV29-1,TGCAGCGTTGAGAAGATCGGAGGGGGCCAAGAGACCCAGTACTTC,CSVEKIGGGQETQYF
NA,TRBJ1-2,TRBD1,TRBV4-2,TGTGCCAGCAGCCAGGCAGGACAGGGAGACTTGCAGGGCTACACCTTC,CASSQAGQGDLQGYTF
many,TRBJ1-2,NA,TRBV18,TGTGCCAGCTCACCAAGGCAGAGACAGAGCTACACCTTC,CASSPRQRQSYTF
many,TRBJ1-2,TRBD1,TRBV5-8,TGTGCCAGCAGCTTGGGACAGGGTTTCTCATACACCTTC,CASSLGQGFSYTF
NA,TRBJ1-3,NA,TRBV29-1,TGCAGCGCCGGGACGGAAGGAAACACCATATATTTT,CSAGTEGNTIYF
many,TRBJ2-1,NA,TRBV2,TGTGCCAGCAGTCAACAGGTAGATGAGCAGTTCTTC,CASSQQVDEQFF
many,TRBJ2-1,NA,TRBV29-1,TGCAGCGTTTCATTCGGGACATTGCAAGAGCAGTTCTTC,CSVSFGTLQEQFF
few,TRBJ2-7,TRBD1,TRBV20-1,TGCAGTGCTGGAAGGACAGGGGTAGCCTACGAGCAGTACTTC,CSAGRTGVAYEQYF
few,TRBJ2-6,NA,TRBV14,TGTGCCAGCAGCCAAGACGCCCGGATTGTCAGCTCTGGGGCCAACGTCCTGACTTTC,CASSQDARIVSSGANVLTF
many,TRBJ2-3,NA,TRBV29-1,TGCAGCGTTGAAGGCAGCACAGATACGCAGTATTTT,CSVEGSTDTQYF
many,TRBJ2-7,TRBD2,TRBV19,TGTGCCAGTAGTATAGAGATCGGGACTACGAGCTCCTACGAGCAGTACTTC,CASSIEIGTTSSYEQYF